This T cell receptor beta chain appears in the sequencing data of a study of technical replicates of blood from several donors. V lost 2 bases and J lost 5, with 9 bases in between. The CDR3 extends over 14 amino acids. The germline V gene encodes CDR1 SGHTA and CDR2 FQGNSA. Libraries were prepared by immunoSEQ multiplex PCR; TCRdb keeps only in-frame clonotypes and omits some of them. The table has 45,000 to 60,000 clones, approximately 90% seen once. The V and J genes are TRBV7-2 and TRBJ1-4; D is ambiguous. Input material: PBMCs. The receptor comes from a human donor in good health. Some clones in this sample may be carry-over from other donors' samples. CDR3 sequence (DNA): TGTGCCAGCAGCTTACCCGGTTTCAATGAAAAACTGTTTTTT. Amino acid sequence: CASSLPGFNEKLFF.